Each of the 20 T cell receptor beta chains below was sequenced from the same sample in a study of blood T cell repertoires in COVID-19 (dated by TCRdb to the early 2020s). Library construction relied on the immunoSEQ multiplex PCR assay. TCRdb took this table from immuneACCESS and kept in-frame rearrangements with V and J called. Such tables lack part of the clones; where checked against another copy, unresolved V genes explain under half of the gap, and the rest is unexplained. The sample table shows fewer than 450,000 clones, and 87% are seen once. 6% to 7% of the sample belongs to the ten largest clones. Material for sequencing was peripheral blood. The receptors were sampled from a woman aged 45-59 years with COVID-19, enrolled during active disease.

This chain uses TRBV6-2 or TRBV6-3 with TRBJ1-3; weak D call: TRBD1 (6 bases). The V and J ends lost 2 bases and 2 bases respectively, with 10 bases between them. Germline CDR1 MNHEY, CDR2 SVGEGT. The CDR3 is 15 amino acids. The CDR3 nucleotides are TGTGCCAGCAGTTACCAGGGGTTGCCTGGAAACACCATATATTTT. Its translation is CASSYQGLPGNTIYF.

The chain uses TRBV18 and TRBJ1-1, with D tentatively TRBD1 (6 bases). Trimming stripped 10 bases from V and 2 bases from J, with 14 bases between. CDR1 and CDR2 from the germline V gene are KGHSH and LQKENI. There are 13 residues in the CDR3. CDR3: CATATGQNTEAFF. The CDR3 DNA reads TGTGCCACTGCGACAGGCCAAAACACTGAAGCTTTCTTT.

This clone was counted between two and nine times. The V gene is TRBV19, the J gene TRBJ2-7; 8 bases map to TRBD1. The germline V gene encodes CDR1 LNHDA and CDR2 SQIVND (reference sequence). J was trimmed by 0 bases and V by 4 bases; bases with no gene match: 5. The CDR3 totals 15 residues. CDR3 nucleotides: TGTGCCAGTAGTAATGTGGGACAGGCCTCCTACGAGCAGTACTTC. It specifies CASSNVGQASYEQYF.

The rearrangement joins TRBV6-5 to TRBJ2-3; D not certain. V was trimmed by 10 bases and J by 3 bases, leaving 8 bases between them. The CDR3 spans 11 residues. The germline V gene encodes CDR1 MNHEY and CDR2 SVGAGI. The DNA for the CDR3 is TGTGCCACCTCCGGGACAGATACGCAGTATTTT. Residues: CATSGTDTQYF.

The chain links TRBV6-4 to TRBJ2-7, with a possible D match to TRBD1 (6 bases). Germline V gene lookup returns CDR1 MRHNA and CDR2 SNTAGT. This CDR3 is built from 14 residues. V lost 7 bases and J 0 bases, leaving 13 bases between the germline ends. The CDR3 reads CASKTGPGSYEQYF. The CDR3 DNA is TGTGCCAGCAAAACAGGGCCTGGCTCCTACGAGCAGTACTTC.

The V gene is TRBV7-9, the J gene TRBJ1-5; D is ambiguous. With 5 bases removed from V and 5 bases from J, the gap between germline ends came to 13 bases. The CDR3 covers 14 residues. Germline V gene lookup returns CDR1 SEHNR and CDR2 FQNEAQ (reference sequence). The CDR3 region has the DNA TGTGCCAGCAGCCCCCGGGAGTTCGATCAGCCCCAGCATTTT. This encodes CASSPREFDQPQHF.

J is TRBJ1-1 and V is TRBV6-5; D gene unclear. With 6 bases removed from V and 0 bases from J, the gap between germline ends came to 2 bases. Germline assignment: CDR1 MNHEY and CDR2 SVGAGI. The length of the CDR3 is 11 residues. Here the CDR3 DNA reads TGTGCCAGCAGCGTGAACACTGAAGCTTTCTTT. This codes for CASSVNTEAFF.

This clone was recorded a few times. The chain links TRBV9 to TRBJ2-7; D possibly corresponds to TRBD2 (5 bases). Germline V CDR1 and CDR2: SGDLS, YYNGEE. There are 15 residues in the CDR3. Trimming took off 4 bases at V and 2 bases at J, with 16 bases between the two ends. The CDR3 is CASSQTPVEAYEQYF. The CDR3 DNA sequence: TGTGCCAGCAGCCAGACGCCGGTGGAGGCCTACGAGCAGTACTTC.

This clone was observed a single time. A junction boundary mismatches the germline segment, possibly from a read error. The V gene is TRBV30, the J gene TRBJ1-2; D possibly corresponds to TRBD1 (5 bases). Germline lookup yields CDR1 GTSNPN and CDR2 SVGIG (reference sequence). The CDR3 totals 16 residues. The DNA for the CDR3 is TGTGCCTGGAGTGTATTTAGATGGGGGGGTAACGATGGCTACACCTTC. This encodes CAWSVFRWGGNDGYTF.

The V and J genes are TRBV20-1 and TRBJ2-7, with D perhaps TRBD2 (5 bases). This CDR3 has 14 amino acids. Per germline, CDR1 DFQATT and CDR2 SNEGSKA (reference sequence). With 3 bases removed from V and 4 bases from J, the gap between germline ends came to 16 bases. This chain's CDR3 is CSASRGPGSYEQYF. The CDR3 DNA is TGCAGTGCTAGTCGAGGGCCAGGATCTTACGAGCAGTACTTC.

The V gene is TRBV5-5, the J gene TRBJ2-5, with TRBD2 identical over 13 bases. The CDR3 contains 15 residues. Germline V gene data show CDR1 as SGHKS and CDR2 as YYEKEE (reference sequence). Trimming took 4 bases from V and 2 from J; bases not matched to a gene: 2. CDR3 DNA: TGTGCCAGCAGCCCGGGACTAGCGGGGCAAGAGACCCAGTACTTC. Its protein product is CASSPGLAGQETQYF.

The chain links TRBV25-1 to TRBJ1-5; TRBD1 aligns across 10 bases. Germline CDR1 and CDR2: MGHDK and SYGVNS. The CDR3 is made up of 14 amino acids. Unmatched junction bases numbered 2, after V lost 6 bases and J lost 3 bases. CDR3 nucleotide sequence: TGTGCCAGCAGGGACAGGGGGTACAATCAGCCCCAGCATTTT. Amino acid sequence: CASRDRGYNQPQHF. Variable domain in full (rest from reference TRBV25-1 and TRBJ1-5): EADIYQTPRYLVIGTGKKITLECSQTMGHDKMYWYQQDPGMELHLIHYSYGVNSTEKGDLSSESTVSRIRTEHFPLTLESARPSHTSQYLCASRDRGYNQPQHFGDGTRLSIL.

This clone came up once. The chain couples TRBV6-6 to TRBJ2-7; 8 nucleotides align to TRBD2. The CDR3 covers 15 residues. V shed 7 bases and J 3 bases; nucleotides not matched to a gene: 11. Germline V gene sequence: CDR1 MNHNY, CDR2 SVGAGI (reference sequence). The CDR3 is CASTGLASSIYEQYF. In DNA, the CDR3 is TGTGCCAGCACCGGACTAGCCAGCTCAATCTACGAGCAGTACTTC.

The chain couples TRBV19 to TRBJ1-1, with a possible D match to TRBD1 (5 bases). V lost 7 bases and J 1 base, leaving 10 bases between the germline ends. Germline V gene data show CDR1 as LNHDA and CDR2 as SQIVND (reference sequence). The CDR3 covers 13 residues. The CDR3 here is CASTPTGNTEAFF. CDR3 coding DNA: TGTGCCAGTACTCCAACAGGGAACACTGAAGCTTTCTTT.

The chain recombines TRBV7-6 with TRBJ1-1; tentative D call: TRBD1 (5 bases). There are 15 residues in the CDR3. V gave up 5 bases and J gave up 1 base, with 14 bases separating them. Germline loops: CDR1 SGHVS, CDR2 FNYEAQ. In DNA, the CDR3 is TGTGCCAGCAGCCCGCGACAGCTCTCGAACACTGAAGCTTTCTTT. It codes for CASSPRQLSNTEAFF. Full variable domain (outside the CDR3, taken from reference TRBV7-6 and TRBJ1-1): GAGVSQSPRYKVTKRGQDVALRCDPISGHVSLYWYRQALGQGPEFLTYFNYEAQQDKSGLPNDRFSAERPEGSISTLTIQRTEQRDSAMYRCASSPRQLSNTEAFFGQGTRLTVV.

This sequence joins TRBV12-5 and TRBJ1-2; 7 bases align to TRBD1. The ends lost 6 bases at V and 4 bases at J; junction bases unmatched: 8. Germline loops: CDR1 LGHNT, CDR2 FRNRAP. The CDR3 is 14 residues long. CDR3 amino acids: CASGPPGTAYGYTF. CDR3 nucleotide sequence: TGTGCTAGTGGCCCGCCGGGGACAGCCTATGGCTACACCTTC.

V is TRBV9 and J is TRBJ2-1; possibly TRBD1 for D (7 bases). The CDR3 totals 15 residues. Trimming took off 0 bases at V and 8 bases at J, with 15 bases between the two ends. Germline CDR1 is SGDLS and CDR2 is YYNGEE. As DNA, the CDR3 is TGTGCCAGCAGCGTAGGCCTCAGGGGGGAGCATGAGCAGTTCTTC. Translation: CASSVGLRGEHEQFF.

The chain couples TRBV3-1 (or the pseudogene TRBV3-2) to TRBJ1-3, with D possibly being TRBD1 (6 bases). Per the germline V gene, CDR1 is LGHDT and CDR2 is YNNKEL (reference sequence). The length of the CDR3 is 14 residues. Trimming took 2 bases from V and 5 from J, leaving 10 bases between them. The chain's CDR3 is CASSQPGQRNTIYF. The CDR3 DNA sequence: TGTGCCAGCAGCCAACCTGGACAGAGAAACACCATATATTTT.

The rearrangement uses TRBV6-5 and TRBJ2-5; D possibly corresponds to TRBD1 (6 bases). The germline V and J ends were trimmed by 5 bases and 2 bases, with 12 bases remaining between them. This CDR3 is 14 amino acids long. CDR1 MNHEY and CDR2 SVGAGI come from the germline V gene. CDR3 sequence reads: CASSHYDRQETQYF. The CDR3 region has the DNA TGTGCCAGCAGTCATTACGACAGGCAAGAGACCCAGTACTTC.

The genes are TRBV4-2 and TRBJ2-6, with D perhaps TRBD2 (5 bases). CDR3 length: 17 amino acids. V lost 1 base, J lost 2 bases, and 12 bases lay in between. Germline assignment: CDR1 LGHNA and CDR2 YNFKEQ. CDR3 nucleotide sequence: TGTGCCAGCAGCCAAGTCCGAGGGTACACTGGGGCCAACGTCCTGACTTTC. Its protein is CASSQVRGYTGANVLTF.